This T cell receptor (beta chain) came from a study of T cell responses to AZD1222 COVID-19 vaccine (dated by TCRdb to the early 2020s). In terms of the full investigation: TCR sequencing covered fewer than 250 trial participants: around 210 given two doses of AZD1222 and approximately 25 given two doses of MenACWY control vaccine. Trial participants were enrolled by age into subgroups of 18-55, 56-69 and 70-plus years, and around 150, 28 and 57 TCR-sequenced participants, respectively, were included in these subgroups. Beyond this particular receptor, the publication reports: Because no samples from the day 14 peak response were available, repertoires could be characterized only after the peak T cell response. Conclusions about previously exposed vaccinees are limited, since just 5 or 6 AZD1222 recipients were seropositive for SARS-CoV-2 at baseline. Reportedly, close to half of the unique spike-specific TCRs recognized epitopes lying outside the regions that are mutated in the B.1.351 and B.1.1.7 variants. Most participants were white British and females outnumbered males, and the authors suggested that clonal diversity may have been underestimated. In the small 56-69-year group, the increase in depth fell short of significance, most likely because of low power. Spike-specific TCR breadth and depth rose significantly after two AZD1222 doses compared with day 0 and with MenACWY recipients. The vaccine-associated CD4 TCRs covered the entire spike protein, and the dominant responses fell in regions 160-218 and 743-854.

Points on this clone: Its antigen specificity is not known. Per-base qualities were not stored, and no clone one base away is much larger.

Including the terminal cysteine and phenylalanine, the CDR3 comprises 15 residues. Only the CDR3 region is kept as DNA, spanning 45 bases read in frame from base 1. V is cut back by 2 bases and J by 5 bases, with 8 bases in the junction unmatched. The time point label here, explained by the study, means: about 28 days (+/-7) after the second vaccine dose. AZD1222 recipients whose second dose came at about 4 weeks and those whose second dose came at about 12 weeks were combined into one group, since spike-specific TCR depth and breadth did not differ between the two schedules. Vaccinee samples came from UK trials COV001 and COV002, including a single-blind randomized controlled phase 2/3 trial of AZD1222 (ChAdOx1 nCoV-19) in healthy adults. For TCRbeta chain sequencing, PBMC samples were collected from trial participants at day 0 and at day 28 after the second dose. The CDR3 regions of human TCRbeta chains were analyzed by immunosequencing. Regarding the original processing steps: Repertoire TCRs were checked for matches against a reference library of SARS-CoV-2-specific TCRs that had been generated using the MIRA antigen-specificity platform. Breadth was defined as the fraction of unique TCRs that were SARS-CoV-2-associated, and depth was defined as the fraction of total T cells that were SARS-CoV-2-associated. Using the MIRA data, each spike-specific TCR was mapped to the spike region that the TCR reacts to and placed in a CD4 or CD8 class. Log10-transformed breadth and depth values were compared by one-way ANOVA with Sidak's multiple comparisons tests. Not all clones reach the TCRdb copy of this immuneACCESS table, which keeps in-frame sequences only. Checked studies attribute under half of the gap to unresolved V genes and leave the rest unexplained. V and J calls plus clone size are reproduced from that table; the DNA served to infer D and trimming. This sample comprises around 58,000 clones, roughly 90% of them detected only once. Around 13% of the sample is held by the ten biggest clonotypes.

Here the sequenced sample was peripheral blood, taken 28 days after the second AZD1222 dose. The sequence derives from an adult who received the AZD1222 COVID-19 vaccine. The chain is made from TRBV23-1 and TRBJ1-2, and TRBD1 matches 7 of the central bases. TRBV23-1 is flagged as an ORF with uncertain function. The CDR3 region has the sequence CASSQPVGTVYGYTF. In nucleotide form, the sequence is TGCGCCAGCAGTCAACCGGTCGGGACAGTTTATGGCTACACCTTC.